This note documents a single T cell receptor beta chain sequence. Its antigen is undetermined. Purities over 98% were achieved in all sorted populations. The sequenced template was cDNA made from the entire isolated RNA. Sequenced by immunoSEQ multiplex PCR; TCRdb stores in-frame clones only, minus some. The sample holds some 120,000 clones, around 15% seen once. CDR1 and CDR2 (germline): SGHRS, YFSETQ. The CDR3 extends over 14 amino acids. V shed 4 bases and J 4 bases; nucleotides not matched to a gene: 5. The sample comes from a study of beta chain features in type 1 diabetes. Across the study: Examination spanned over 85,000,000 sorted cells from all samples.

General study results and limits: TCRB CDR3s from Type 1 diabetes patients were moderately but significantly shorter in all four CD4+ subsets. In type 1 diabetes patients, VDJ junctions had fewer insertions; deletions at these junctions were more frequent.

The receptor was derived from a young man with type 1 diabetes. The gene calls are TRBV5-1 and TRBJ2-3; 8 bases are a match to TRBD2. Material for sequencing was central memory CD4+ T cells from blood. In DNA form, the CDR3 reads TGCGCCAGCAGCCTACGGGAGGGTGCAGATACGCAGTATTTT. This codes for CASSLREGADTQYF.